The 32 T cell receptor beta chains given below trace back to one sample, sequenced in a study of blood T cell repertoires in COVID-19 (TCRdb year 2020). The library was obtained by the immunoSEQ multiplex PCR assay. TCRdb limited this immuneACCESS table to in-frame rearrangements with V and J called. A share of clones is missing; checked studies link under half to unresolved V genes, and the rest is unexplained. A total of 250,000 or so clones appear in this sample, 88% of them only once. Together, the top ten hold around 2.9% of the sample. The sample comprised peripheral blood. These receptors came from a woman aged 55-69 years with acute or convalescent COVID-19.

The V call is TRBV25-1, the J call TRBJ2-7; maybe TRBD2 (7 bases). Per the germline V gene, CDR1 is MGHDK and CDR2 is SYGVNS. The CDR3 loop spans 15 amino acids. The V end lost 3 bases, the J end lost 2 bases, and 14 bases lay between the germline ends. The CDR3: CASSDPRGAPYEQYF. CDR3 bases: TGTGCCAGCAGTGACCCCCGGGGGGCCCCCTACGAGCAGTACTTC.

The chain carries TRBV20-1 and TRBJ2-3; possible D gene TRBD2, 6 bases. Trimming cost V 3 bases and J 4 bases, with 14 bases left between them. The germline V gene has CDR1 DFQATT and CDR2 SNEGSKA (reference sequence). The CDR3 is made up of 14 amino acids. Written as DNA, the CDR3 is TGCAGTGCTAGTTGGCTAGCGACTTCAGATACGCAGTATTTT. Translated: CSASWLATSDTQYF.

A single count supports this clone. The chain carries TRBV6-5 and TRBJ1-1, with 8 positions matching TRBD1. This CDR3 spans 13 amino acids. Germline values: CDR1 MNHEY, CDR2 SVGAGI. Germline trimming cut 9 bases from V and 1 base from J; bases unmatched to any gene: 4. The CDR3 sequence: CASQGARNTEAFF. CDR3 nucleotides: TGTGCCAGTCAGGGGGCGAGGAACACTGAAGCTTTCTTT.

The gene calls are TRBV10-2 and TRBJ2-7; 9 positions match TRBD2. The trim removed 4 bases at V and 2 bases at J, leaving 18 bases unmatched. The CDR3 covers 19 residues. CDR1 and CDR2 from the germline V gene are WSHSY and SAAADI. CDR3 loop: CASSGGSVAGVFRPYEQYF. The CDR3 DNA is TGCGCCAGCAGTGGGGGGTCGGTAGCGGGAGTGTTTAGGCCCTACGAGCAGTACTTC.

This chain uses TRBV5-1 with TRBJ2-7; possible D gene TRBD2, 5 bases. CDR3 length: 12 amino acids. CDR1 is SGHRS, CDR2 YFSETQ, per germline. Between the trimmed V and J ends, which lost 5 bases and 3 bases, there was a span of 9 bases. CDR3 residues: CASREANYEQYF. The DNA for the CDR3 is TGCGCCAGCAGGGAGGCCAACTACGAGCAGTACTTC. Combining the CDR3 with reference TRBV5-1 and TRBJ2-7 gives the whole variable domain KAGVTQTPRYLIKTRGQQVTLSCSPISGHRSVSWYQQTPGQGLQFLFEYFSETQRNKGNFPGRFSGRQFSNSRSEMNVSTLELGDSALYLCASREANYEQYFGPGTRLTVT.

The chain combines TRBV6-4 with TRBJ1-2; TRBD1 agrees at 10 bases. The CDR3 sequence is 14 residues long. Germline CDR1 and CDR2: MRHNA and SNTAGT. V shed 7 bases and J 4 bases; nucleotides not matched to a gene: 6. The CDR3 here is CASNPGTGAYGYTF. CDR3 nucleotide sequence: TGTGCCAGCAACCCCGGGACAGGGGCCTATGGCTACACCTTC.

The V call is TRBV28, the J call TRBJ1-5; 12 bases match TRBD1. This CDR3 has 15 amino acids. Germline V CDR1 and CDR2: MDHEN, SYDVKM. Germline trimming cut 4 bases from V and 6 bases from J; bases unmatched to any gene: 4. In DNA form, the CDR3 reads TGTGCCAGCAGTTGGGGACAGGGGGCATCTCAGCCCCAGCATTTT. As protein: CASSWGQGASQPQHF.

The chain combines TRBV6-5 with TRBJ1-3; 7 bases match TRBD1. V shed 4 bases and J 0 bases; nucleotides not matched to a gene: 6. Germline CDR1 reads MNHEY; CDR2 reads SVGAGI. The CDR3 sequence is 16 residues long. The chain's CDR3 is CASSLDRTGSGNTIYF. DNA of the CDR3: TGTGCCAGCAGTTTAGACAGGACAGGCTCTGGAAACACCATATATTTT.

This chain joins TRBV6-5 and TRBJ1-1, with unresolved D. The CDR3 has 14 residues. Germline-derived CDR1 and CDR2 are MNHEY and SVGAGI. Trimming took 6 bases from V and 4 from J, leaving 15 bases between them. The DNA of the CDR3 is TGTGCCAGCAGCGATCGAGGGCGCTTCACTGAAGCTTTCTTT. Translation: CASSDRGRFTEAFF.

This chain uses TRBV30 with TRBJ2-3; TRBD1 is a possible D gene (5 bases). Germline values: CDR1 GTSNPN, CDR2 SVGIG (reference sequence). This CDR3 comprises 15 residues. With 3 bases removed from V and 5 bases from J, the gap between germline ends came to 18 bases. The CDR3 is CAWSRTLGQRDTQYF. The CDR3 nucleotides are TGTGCCTGGAGCCGGACACTTGGGCAGAGAGATACGCAGTATTTT.

The chain recombines TRBV21-1 with TRBJ1-3; whether TRBD1, the table's D call, matches the DNA was not checked. TRBV21-1 is a documented pseudogene. The length of the CDR3 is 17 residues. The CDR3 sequence is CASSRKAGTKPGNTIYF. The CDR3 nucleotides are TGTGCCAGCAGCAGAAAGGCAGGGACAAAACCTGGAAACACCATATATTTT.

V gene TRBV24-1 combines with J gene TRBJ2-3, with D possibly TRBD1 on 5 matching bases. The length of the CDR3 is 15 residues. Germline values: CDR1 KGHDR, CDR2 SFDVKD. V lost 3 bases, J lost 5 bases, and 14 bases lay in between. This chain's CDR3 is CATSDPRTPGDTQYF. As DNA, the CDR3 is TGTGCCACCAGTGATCCACGGACACCGGGAGATACGCAGTATTTT.

The rearrangement joins TRBV5-4 to TRBJ2-7, with 8 bases that match TRBD2. V shed 3 bases and J 4 bases; nucleotides not matched to a gene: 9. The CDR3 sequence is 15 residues long. The germline V gene has CDR1 SGHNT and CDR2 YYREEE (reference sequence). CDR3 in amino acids: CASSSAGGSPYEQYF. DNA for the CDR3: TGTGCCAGCAGCTCCGCGGGAGGTTCACCTTACGAGCAGTACTTC. Using reference TRBV5-4 and TRBJ2-7 for the parts outside the CDR3, the full variable domain is ETGVTQSPTHLIKTRGQQVTLRCSSQSGHNTVSWYQQALGQGPQFIFQYYREEENGRGNFPPRFSGLQFPNYSSELNVNALELDDSALYLCASSSAGGSPYEQYFGPGTRLTVT.

This clone was seen a few times. This CDR3 is also generated by other DNA sequences in the sample. The chain is built from TRBV12-3 or TRBV12-4 and TRBJ1-1, with 7 positions matching TRBD1. The V gene end was trimmed by 8 bases and the J gene end by 1 base; junction bases not matched to a gene: 4. The CDR3 has 13 residues. For the CDR3, the DNA is TGTGCCAGCTCATACAGGGGGAACACTGAAGCTTTCTTT. As protein: CASSYRGNTEAFF.

In this sample, this clone turned up a few times. For the CDR3, the DNA is TGTGCCAGCAGCCTACGGGACAGAACAACTAATGAAAAACTGTTTTTT. It translates to CASSLRDRTTNEKLFF. The chain carries TRBV3-1 (or the pseudogene TRBV3-2) and TRBJ1-4; 7 bases agree with TRBD1. The CDR3 loop spans 16 amino acids. Germline CDR1 reads LGHDT; CDR2 reads YNNKEL (reference sequence). The V and J ends lost 4 bases and 0 bases, in that order; junction bases with no gene match: 5.

J is TRBJ2-1 and V is TRBV6-5, with D hard to call. The CDR3 spans 12 residues. The germline V gene encodes CDR1 MNHEY and CDR2 SVGAGI. With 4 bases removed from V and 7 bases from J, the gap between germline ends came to 8 bases. As DNA, the CDR3 is TGTGCCAGCAGTTCACAGACAAATGAGCAGTTCTTC. Its protein product is CASSSQTNEQFF.

This CDR3 reads CASSISGPREQFF. Written as DNA, the CDR3 is TGTGCCAGTAGTATTAGCGGCCCCAGGGAGCAGTTCTTC. The rearrangement links TRBV19 to TRBJ2-1, with D tentatively TRBD2 (6 bases). Germline V gene sequence: CDR1 LNHDA, CDR2 SQIVND (reference sequence). The CDR3 is 13 residues long. V gave up 3 bases and J gave up 10 bases, with 13 bases separating them.

The rearrangement uses TRBV5-5 and TRBJ2-3, with 7 bases identical to TRBD2. CDR3 length: 15 amino acids. In germline, CDR1 is SGHKS, CDR2 YYEKEE (reference sequence). V lost 1 base and J lost 5; bases outside the gene matches: 7. The CDR3 reads CASSLNSGRGDTQYF. The CDR3 DNA follows: TGTGCCAGCAGCTTGAACTCTGGGAGGGGAGATACGCAGTATTTT.

The chain employs TRBV7-2 and TRBJ1-5, with TRBD1 matching over 12 bases. The CDR3 covers 18 residues. Looked up from germline, CDR1 is SGHTA and CDR2 is FQGNSA. V trimming: 2 bases; J trimming: 1 base; junction bases outside the gene matches: 6. The CDR3 DNA follows: TGTGCCAGCAGCTTAAACCGGGACAGGGGGCAGAGCAATCAGCCCCAGCATTTT. It specifies CASSLNRDRGQSNQPQHF.

CDR3 region: CASSFDRGGYNSPLHF. CDR3 DNA sequence: TGCGCCAGCAGCTTTGACCGGGGTGGCTATAATTCACCCCTCCACTTT. This rearrangement joins TRBV5-1 to TRBJ1-6; D gene ambiguous. This CDR3 has 16 residues. Trimming stripped 2 bases from V and 3 bases from J, with 12 bases between. Looked up from germline, CDR1 is SGHRS and CDR2 is YFSETQ.

The chain has TRBV5-6 and TRBJ1-5; possible D gene TRBD1, 6 bases. CDR3 length equals 15 residues. V dropped 4 bases and J dropped 1 base, with 12 bases sitting between them. Germline V gene data show CDR1 as SGHDT and CDR2 as YYEEEE. CDR3 loop: CASSRLQGSNQPQHF. The DNA of the CDR3 is TGTGCCAGCAGCCGCCTACAGGGAAGCAATCAGCCCCAGCATTTT. The entire variable domain, with the rest obtained from reference TRBV5-6 and TRBJ1-5, is as follows: DAGVTQSPTHLIKTRGQQVTLRCSPKSGHDTVSWYQQALGQGPQFIFQYYEEEERQRGNFPDRFSGHQFPNYSSELNVNALLLGDSALYLCASSRLQGSNQPQHFGDGTRLSIL.

This clone was recorded once. The chain has TRBV2 and TRBJ2-1; D might be TRBD2 (5 bases). Trimming took off 3 bases at V and 0 bases at J, with 12 bases between the two ends. From germline, CDR1 is SNHLY and CDR2 FYNNEI. CDR3 length: 16 amino acids. This CDR3 reads CASSDRTFSSYNEQFF. CDR3 in DNA: TGTGCCAGCAGTGATCGGACTTTTAGCTCCTACAATGAGCAGTTCTTC.

The rearrangement uses TRBV18 and TRBJ1-2; 8 bases map to TRBD1. V dropped 5 bases and J dropped 3; count of bases not matched to a gene: 5. This CDR3 is 14 amino acids long. From germline, CDR1 is KGHSH and CDR2 LQKENI. CDR3 residues: CASSGQTGDYGYTF. The CDR3 region has the DNA TGTGCCAGCTCAGGTCAGACAGGGGACTATGGCTACACCTTC. The entire variable domain, with the rest obtained from reference TRBV18 and TRBJ1-2, is as follows: NAGVMQNPRHLVRRRGQEARLRCSPMKGHSHVYWYRQLPEEGLKFMVYLQKENIIDESGMPKERFSAEFPKEGPSILRIQQVVRGDSAAYFCASSGQTGDYGYTFGSGTRLTVV.

V and J are TRBV30 and TRBJ2-1; 7 bases are a match to TRBD2. This CDR3 contains 11 residues. The ends lost 4 bases at V and 6 bases at J; junction bases unmatched: 0. CDR1 is GTSNPN, CDR2 SVGIG, per germline (reference sequence). DNA for the CDR3: TGTGCCTGGACTAGCGGCAATGAGCAGTTCTTC. This codes for CAWTSGNEQFF.

The count of this clone is one. The chain employs TRBV6-1 and TRBJ1-4, with D possibly being TRBD1 (5 bases). Looked up from germline, CDR1 is MNHNS and CDR2 is SASEGT. Trimming took off 1 base at V and 8 bases at J, with 17 bases between the two ends. This CDR3 comprises 16 residues. In DNA form, the CDR3 reads TGTGCCAGCAGTGAAGGGAACAGGCTATCTAGGGAAAAACTGTTTTTT. Protein sequence: CASSEGNRLSREKLFF.

The chain combines TRBV5-1 with TRBJ2-3; tentative D call: TRBD1 (6 bases). This CDR3 region has 15 residues. The germline V gene has CDR1 SGHRS and CDR2 YFSETQ. With 0 bases removed from V and 0 bases from J, the gap between germline ends came to 8 bases. The CDR3 DNA follows: TGCGCCAGCAGCTTGGCACAGGGTAGCACAGATACGCAGTATTTT. This gives the protein CASSLAQGSTDTQYF.

The chain employs TRBV12-3 or TRBV12-4 and TRBJ2-7, with D hard to call. Trimming left V 6 bases short and J 4 bases short, with 7 bases between. The CDR3 is made up of 11 amino acids. The CDR3 sequence is CASSLNYEQYF. In nucleotides, the CDR3 is TGTGCCAGCAGCCTTAATTACGAGCAGTACTTC.

The rearrangement links TRBV20-1 to TRBJ1-2; 7 bases fit TRBD1. CDR3 length: 14 residues. The ends lost 3 bases at V and 2 bases at J; junction bases unmatched: 6. Germline V gene lookup returns CDR1 DFQATT and CDR2 SNEGSKA (reference sequence). The CDR3 is CSASRDRENYGYTF. CDR3 nucleotide sequence: TGCAGTGCTAGTCGTGACAGGGAAAACTATGGCTACACCTTC.

The V and J genes are TRBV5-1 and TRBJ2-1; perhaps TRBD2 as D (6 bases). V was pared by 4 bases and J by 0 bases, with 8 bases between. Per germline, CDR1 SGHRS and CDR2 YFSETQ. This CDR3 has 14 residues. The CDR3 reads CASSLANSYNEQFF. The CDR3 DNA is TGCGCCAGCAGCCTAGCGAACTCCTACAATGAGCAGTTCTTC.

The V gene is TRBV9, the J gene TRBJ1-6; no reliable D call. V lost 5 bases and J lost 0, with 9 bases in between. This CDR3 region has 15 residues. Germline CDR1 SGDLS, CDR2 YYNGEE. This CDR3 is CASRDNSSYNSPLHF. The CDR3 DNA sequence: TGTGCCAGCAGGGATAACAGCTCCTATAATTCACCCCTCCACTTT.

For the CDR3, the DNA is TGTGCCAGCAGCGTAACCGGGACAGGGGATTCACCCCTCCACTTT. This translates into CASSVTGTGDSPLHF. This chain joins TRBV9 and TRBJ1-6; the match to TRBD1 covers 10 bases. The CDR3 covers 15 residues. Germline V CDR1 and CDR2: SGDLS, YYNGEE. Germline trimming cut 1 base from V and 8 bases from J; bases unmatched to any gene: 3. Together with reference TRBV9 and TRBJ1-6, the CDR3 gives the full variable domain: DSGVTQTPKHLITATGQRVTLRCSPRSGDLSVYWYQQSLDQGLQFLIQYYNGEERAKGNILERFSAQQFPDLHSELNLSSLELGDSALYFCASSVTGTGDSPLHFGNGTRLTVT.

This rearrangement joins TRBV27 to TRBJ1-5, with D possibly TRBD1 on 6 matching bases. The ends were cut back, 2 bases at V and 5 bases at J, with 13 bases in the middle. The CDR3 is made up of 15 amino acids. CDR1 is MNHEY and CDR2 is SMNVEV in the germline V gene (reference sequence). This CDR3 reads CASSLRGLGYQPQHF. The CDR3 bases are TGTGCCAGCAGTTTAAGGGGGTTGGGTTATCAGCCCCAGCATTTT.